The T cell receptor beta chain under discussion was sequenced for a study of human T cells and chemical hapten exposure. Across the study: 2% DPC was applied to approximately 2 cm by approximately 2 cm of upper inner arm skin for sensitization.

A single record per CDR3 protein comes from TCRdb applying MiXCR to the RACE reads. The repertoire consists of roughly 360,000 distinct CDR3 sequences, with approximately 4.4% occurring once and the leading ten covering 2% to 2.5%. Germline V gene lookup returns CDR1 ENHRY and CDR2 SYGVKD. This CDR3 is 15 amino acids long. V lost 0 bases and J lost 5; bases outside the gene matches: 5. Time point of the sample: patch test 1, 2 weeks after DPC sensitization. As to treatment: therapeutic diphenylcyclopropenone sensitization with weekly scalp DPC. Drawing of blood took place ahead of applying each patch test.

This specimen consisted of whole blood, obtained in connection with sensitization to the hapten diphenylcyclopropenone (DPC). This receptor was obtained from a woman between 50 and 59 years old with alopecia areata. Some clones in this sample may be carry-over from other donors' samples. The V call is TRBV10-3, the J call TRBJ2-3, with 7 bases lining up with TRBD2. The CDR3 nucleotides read TGTGCCATCAGTGAGTCGTCACTAGCGATAGATACGCAGTATTTT. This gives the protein CAISESSLAIDTQYF.